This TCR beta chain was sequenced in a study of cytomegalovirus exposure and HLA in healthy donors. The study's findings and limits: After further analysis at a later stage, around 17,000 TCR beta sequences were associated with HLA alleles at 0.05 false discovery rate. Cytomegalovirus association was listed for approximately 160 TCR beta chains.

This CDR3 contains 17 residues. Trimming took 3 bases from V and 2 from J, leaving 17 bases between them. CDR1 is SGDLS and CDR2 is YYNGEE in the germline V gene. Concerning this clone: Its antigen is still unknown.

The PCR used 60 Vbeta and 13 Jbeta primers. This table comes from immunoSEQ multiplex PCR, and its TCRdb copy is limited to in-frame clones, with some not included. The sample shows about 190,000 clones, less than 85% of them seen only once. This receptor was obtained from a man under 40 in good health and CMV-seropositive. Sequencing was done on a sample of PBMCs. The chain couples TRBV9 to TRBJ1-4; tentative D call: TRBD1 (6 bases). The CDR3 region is CASSEGMNRATNEKLFF. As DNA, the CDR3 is TGTGCCAGCAGCGAAGGAATGAACAGGGCCACTAATGAAAAACTGTTTTTT.